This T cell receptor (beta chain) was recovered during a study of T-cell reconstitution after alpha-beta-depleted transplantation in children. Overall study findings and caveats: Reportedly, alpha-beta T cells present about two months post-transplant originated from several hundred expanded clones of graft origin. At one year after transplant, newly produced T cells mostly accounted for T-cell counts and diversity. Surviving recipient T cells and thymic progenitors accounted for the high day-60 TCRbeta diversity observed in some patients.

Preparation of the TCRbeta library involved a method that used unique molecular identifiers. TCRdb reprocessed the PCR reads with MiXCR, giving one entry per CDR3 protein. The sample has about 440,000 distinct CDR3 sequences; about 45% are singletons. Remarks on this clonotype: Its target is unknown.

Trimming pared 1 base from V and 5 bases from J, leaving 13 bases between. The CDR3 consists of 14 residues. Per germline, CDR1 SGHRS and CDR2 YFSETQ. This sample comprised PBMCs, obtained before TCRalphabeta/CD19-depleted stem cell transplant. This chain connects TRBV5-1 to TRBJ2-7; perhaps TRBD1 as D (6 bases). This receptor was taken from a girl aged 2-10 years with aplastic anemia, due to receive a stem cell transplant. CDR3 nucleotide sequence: TGCGCCAGCAGCTTGATTGGGGGCCCTGACGAGCAGTACTTC. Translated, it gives CASSLIGGPDEQYF.